The sequence of this TCR beta chain was determined in a study of blood T cells in healthy people across ages. General study points: Any changes in expanded clonotypes were possibly confounded, as donor CMV status remained unknown. Higher diversity, along with more naive CD4+ cells, distinguished long-lived donors from aged donors.

This clonotype was counted ten times or more. Its antigen remains unknown. The second PCR ran roughly 7 to 11 cycles with a sample-barcoded 5' primer and J-beta primers. Tags on each cDNA molecule came from a template-switch adaptor with 12 random nucleotides. TCRdb itself ran the 5' RACE reads through MiXCR, one entry per CDR3 protein. The sample has 1.5 million to 2 million distinct CDR3 sequences; 28% are singletons. With 2 bases clipped from V and 6 bases from J, the junction kept 8 bases outside the gene matches. This CDR3 is 15 amino acids long. Germline V gives CDR1 DFQATT, CDR2 SNEGSKA (reference sequence). Isolation recovered at least 6 million PBMCs from every sample.

The V call is TRBV20-1, the J call TRBJ2-1, with 9 bases lining up with TRBD2. Sequenced material: blood. This clonotype was sampled from a woman in her twenties or thirties in good health. The CDR3 protein is CSARLPGLATNEQFF. CDR3 nucleotides: TGCAGTGCTAGATTACCGGGACTAGCAACCAATGAGCAGTTCTTC.